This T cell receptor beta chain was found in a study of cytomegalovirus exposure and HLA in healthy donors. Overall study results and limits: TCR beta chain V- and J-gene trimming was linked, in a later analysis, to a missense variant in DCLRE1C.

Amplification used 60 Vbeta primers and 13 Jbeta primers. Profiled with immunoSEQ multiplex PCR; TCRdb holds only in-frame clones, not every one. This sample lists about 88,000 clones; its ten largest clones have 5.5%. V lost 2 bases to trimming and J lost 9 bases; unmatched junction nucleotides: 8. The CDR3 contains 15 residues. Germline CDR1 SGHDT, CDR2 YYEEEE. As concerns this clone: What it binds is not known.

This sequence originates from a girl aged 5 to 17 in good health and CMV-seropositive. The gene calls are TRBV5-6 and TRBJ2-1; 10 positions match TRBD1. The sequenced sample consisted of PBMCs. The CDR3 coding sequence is TGTGCCAGCAGCTTAGGACAGGGGGAAAGGAGTGAGCAGTTCTTC. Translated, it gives CASSLGQGERSEQFF.